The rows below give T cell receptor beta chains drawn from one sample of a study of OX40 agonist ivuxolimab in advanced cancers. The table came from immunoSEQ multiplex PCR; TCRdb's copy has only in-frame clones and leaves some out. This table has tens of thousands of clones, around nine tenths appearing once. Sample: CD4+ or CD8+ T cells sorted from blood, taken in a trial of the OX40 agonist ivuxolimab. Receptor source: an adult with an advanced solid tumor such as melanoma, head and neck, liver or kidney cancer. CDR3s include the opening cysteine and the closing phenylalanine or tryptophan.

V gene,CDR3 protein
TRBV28,CASILGGGRRNYGYTF
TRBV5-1,CASSLGQGPYEQYF
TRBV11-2,CASSLDLGGDGYTF
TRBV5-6,CASSLGGFRGNTEAFF
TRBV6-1,CASSENEAFF
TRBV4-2,CASSQGAGGNTIYF
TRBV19,CASKGSDSLQETQYF
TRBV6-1,CASIGGHLTGELFF
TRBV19,CASSMAGRGSTDTQYF
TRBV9,CASSVAPSRAGVTDTQYF
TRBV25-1,CASRDEGDTQYF
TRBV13,CASSLGPTRDQPQHF
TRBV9,CASSRQGGYGYTF
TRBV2,CASSFREGADTQYF
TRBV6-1,CASSEAGVGYGYTF
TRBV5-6,CASSLNGPIDEQYF
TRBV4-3,CASSQGVSSQETQYF
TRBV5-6,CASSLGPRASNEQFF
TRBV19,CASSHERTGNTIYF
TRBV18,CASSLAPPGQGAYEQYF
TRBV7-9,CASSLMTGAAEAFF
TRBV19,CASSIEWGTYEQYF
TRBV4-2,CASSQQGTSSTDTQYF
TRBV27,CASSLSLAGVETQYF
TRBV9,CASSGSETQYF
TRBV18,CASSPGDPTYEQYF
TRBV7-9,CASSSTGYNEQFF
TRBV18,CASSPPAGSYEQYF
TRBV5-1,CASGPDSPLHF
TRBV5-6,CASSSLAGVRDEQFF
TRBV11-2,CASSLWDRSTDTQYF
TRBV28,CASSSGTLNTEAFF
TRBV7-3,CASSWGPGQETQYF
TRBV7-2,CASSKQTSFDTQYF
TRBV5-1,CASSVRGGMLAASYGYTF
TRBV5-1,CASTSANEQFF
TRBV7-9,CASRGQGAGELFF
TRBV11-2,CASSLGSVAGGGMEQFF
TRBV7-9,CASSSGADEQFF
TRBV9,CASSVRGIGTDTQYF